Reported below is one TCR beta chain. Antigen specificity is unknown. UMI-tagged TRB cDNA libraries were built via 5' RACE. TCRdb reprocessed the 5' RACE reads and reports one entry per CDR3 protein, with no DNA. This sample's table reports about 57,000 distinct CDR3 sequences. CDR1 and CDR2 from the germline V gene are DFQATT and SNEGSKA (reference sequence). This CDR3 has 12 amino acids. The sample is drawn from a study of CXCR3-negative and CXCR3-positive naive CD8 T cells. Study findings and constraints: TRBV-TRBJ usage matched between naive CXCR3-negative and CXCR3-positive cells but not between memory cells. CD5 surface expression was similar among naive subsets, and TCR strength was estimated by inference from TRB CDR3 properties.

The sequence derives from a human donor in good health. Some clones in this sample may be carry-over from other donors' samples. Sequences were obtained from memory CD8+ T cells from blood. The chain couples TRBV20-1 to TRBJ1-2. The CDR3: CSARDRDYGYTF.